A single sample gave rise to the 5 T cell receptor beta chains below, sequenced in a study of identical twins' blood T cells. Via MiXCR, TCRdb re-called the 5' RACE reads, giving one row per CDR3 protein. The profile covers roughly 380,000 distinct CDR3 sequences, with under 30% appearing a single time and about 6% taken by the ten largest. Sequencing was done on a sample of PBMCs. Every receptor here comes from a woman aged 18 to 55 in good health.

This clonotype was detected many times. The chain links TRBV20-1 to TRBJ2-5; 9 bases are shared with TRBD1. This CDR3 contains 16 residues. CDR1 is DFQATT and CDR2 is SNEGSKA in the germline V gene (reference sequence). V shed 0 bases and J 2 bases; nucleotides not matched to a gene: 7. The CDR3 nucleotides read TGCAGTGCTAGAGAGGATGACAGGGGGACTCAAGAGACCCAGTACTTC. Protein product: CSAREDDRGTQETQYF.

Worth noting for this clonotype: This may be a read error: a much more frequent sequence differs by one nucleotide. V is TRBV7-6 and J is TRBJ2-7; D not certain. The V end lost 0 bases, the J end lost 3 bases, and 15 bases lay between the germline ends. CDR3 length: 16 residues. Germline CDR1 reads SGHVS; CDR2 reads FNYEAQ. This chain's CDR3 is CASSLAGYPAVYEQYF. CDR3 DNA: TGTGCCAGCAGCTTAGCGGGGTACCCGGCAGTCTACGAGCAGTACTTC.

As concerns this clonotype: The junction and the germline gene differ at one end; a read error may be behind it. The chain combines TRBV29-1 with TRBJ1-2; D not certain. Per germline, CDR1 SQVTM and CDR2 ANQGSEA. The CDR3 is 11 amino acids. The CDR3 DNA reads as TGCAGCGTTGGCGGTAACTATGGCTGCACCTTC. Translated, it gives CSVGGNYGCTF.

The rearrangement uses TRBV11-2 and TRBJ2-1; the D gene is possibly TRBD2 (6 bases). Germline V gene sequence: CDR1 SGHAT, CDR2 FQNNGV. The CDR3 is made up of 16 amino acids. The germline V and J ends were trimmed by 5 bases and 3 bases, with 17 bases remaining between them. The CDR3 region is CASSLRLVGIYNEQFF. The CDR3 coding sequence is TGTGCCAGCAGCCTGAGACTAGTGGGGATCTACAATGAGCAGTTCTTC.

The chain has TRBV20-1 and TRBJ2-3; D is unresolved. Germline CDR1 DFQATT, CDR2 SNEGSKA (reference sequence). The CDR3 length is 15 residues. Trimming left V 7 bases short and J 0 bases short, with 17 bases between. This chain's CDR3 is CSVRTGKFSTDTQYF. In DNA, the CDR3 is TGCAGTGTTCGGACCGGTAAATTTAGCACAGATACGCAGTATTTT.